The 28 T cell receptor beta chains below all came from one sample that was sequenced in a study of cytomegalovirus exposure and HLA in healthy donors (dated by TCRdb to the late 2010s). The library came from the immunoSEQ multiplex PCR assay. For the multiplex PCR, a mixture combining 60 forward primers for TCR Vbeta segments and 13 reverse primers for TCR Jbeta segments was used. In TCRdb, the immuneACCESS table is reduced to in-frame sequences with V and J assigned. These tables do not hold every clone; where another copy was compared, an unresolved V gene accounts for under half, and the others remain unexplained. The sample table records approximately 110,000 clones; over 60% of these occur just once. 13% of the sample comes from the top ten. The material sequenced was PBMCs. The receptors were gathered from a woman in her sixties in good health and CMV-seropositive.

The genes are TRBV25-1 and TRBJ2-7; tentative D call: TRBD1 (6 bases). Per the germline V gene, CDR1 is MGHDK and CDR2 is SYGVNS. V was clipped by 6 bases and J by 1 base, with 7 bases between them. The CDR3 loop spans 12 amino acids. The CDR3 loop is CASRGQSYEQYF. The DNA for the CDR3 is TGTGCCAGCAGAGGACAGTCCTACGAGCAGTACTTC.

This clone has only a few counts. This chain links TRBV28 with TRBJ1-2, with D tentatively TRBD1 (5 bases). The CDR3 is 12 amino acids. Germline-derived CDR1 and CDR2 are MDHEN and SYDVKM. V gave up 8 bases and J gave up 8 bases, with 15 bases separating them. CDR3 amino acids: CASSLGVYGYTF. DNA for the CDR3: TGTGCCAGCTCGTTAGGGGTTTACGGCTACACCTTC.

The gene calls are TRBV9 and TRBJ2-5; D perhaps matches TRBD2 (6 bases). Germline lookup yields CDR1 SGDLS and CDR2 YYNGEE. CDR3 length: 13 amino acids. The ends were cut back, 2 bases at V and 5 bases at J, with 10 bases in the middle. CDR3 nucleotide sequence: TGTGCCAGCAGCGTGGGGGGAGAGGAGACCCAGTACTTC. It yields the protein CASSVGGEETQYF. Complete variable domain (other parts from reference TRBV9 and TRBJ2-5): DSGVTQTPKHLITATGQRVTLRCSPRSGDLSVYWYQQSLDQGLQFLIQYYNGEERAKGNILERFSAQQFPDLHSELNLSSLELGDSALYFCASSVGGEETQYFGPGTRLLVL.

The rearrangement uses TRBV7-2 and TRBJ2-5; 10 bases fit TRBD1. The J call may be faulty, since TRBJ2-7 better matches the DNA end. The CDR3 extends over 15 amino acids. The germline V gene has CDR1 SGHTA and CDR2 FQGNSA. The chain's CDR3 is CASSLRTGGSYEQYF. CDR3 DNA sequence: TGTGCCAGCAGCCTCCGGACAGGGGGCTCCTACGAGCAGTACTTC.

The chain is built from TRBV7-9 and TRBJ2-5, with 8 bases that match TRBD2. V shed 5 bases and J 5 bases; nucleotides not matched to a gene: 7. This CDR3 comprises 14 residues. From germline, CDR1 is SEHNR and CDR2 FQNEAQ (reference sequence). This CDR3 reads CASSPLAGTETQYF. In DNA form, the CDR3 reads TGTGCCAGCAGCCCCCTAGCGGGTACGGAGACCCAGTACTTC.

V gene TRBV6-5 combines with J gene TRBJ1-2, with D perhaps TRBD1 (6 bases). CDR3 length: 14 residues. Per the germline V gene, CDR1 is MNHEY and CDR2 is SVGAGI. Trimming pared 5 bases from V and 0 bases from J, leaving 10 bases between. CDR3 nucleotide sequence: TGTGCCAGCAGTACAGGGACTACTAACTATGGCTACACCTTC. It translates to CASSTGTTNYGYTF.

The chain uses TRBV4-3 and TRBJ1-1, with D tentatively TRBD1 (6 bases). Trimming shortened V by 4 bases and J by 5 bases, and 20 bases separated the two germline ends. This CDR3 is built from 16 residues. CDR1 LGHNA and CDR2 YSLEER come from the germline V gene. The CDR3 DNA follows: TGCGCCAGCAGCCCCATGGGGGAACAGGGAAGGACTGAAGCTTTCTTT. This encodes CASSPMGEQGRTEAFF.

The chain uses TRBV7-9 and TRBJ1-2; D perhaps matches TRBD1 (5 bases). Germline assignment: CDR1 SEHNR and CDR2 FQNEAQ (reference sequence). V lost 5 bases to trimming and J lost 5 bases, with 15 bases between them. The length of the CDR3 is 14 residues. The CDR3 here is CASSRGTLGYGYTF. Written as DNA, the CDR3 is TGTGCCAGCAGCCGGGGGACCTTGGGTTATGGCTACACCTTC.

This chain connects TRBV5-6 to TRBJ2-7, with D tentatively TRBD2 (7 bases). The CDR3 has 16 residues. Germline V gives CDR1 SGHDT, CDR2 YYEEEE. The V end lost 1 base, the J end lost 1 base, and 15 bases lay between the germline ends. The CDR3 loop reads CASSLRGGTPSYEQYF. The CDR3 DNA reads as TGTGCCAGCAGCTTGAGGGGGGGTACTCCTTCCTACGAGCAGTACTTC.

The CDR3 sequence: CASSTSLAGSSYEQYF. The CDR3 bases are TGCGCCAGCAGCACCTCACTAGCGGGGTCCTCCTACGAGCAGTACTTC. The rearrangement uses TRBV5-1 and TRBJ2-7; 10 bases line up with TRBD2. CDR3 length: 16 residues. V shed 4 bases, J shed 0 bases, and the junction held 7 bases outside the gene matches. Germline V gene data show CDR1 as SGHRS and CDR2 as YFSETQ.

The chain is built from TRBV27 and TRBJ2-7; 7 bases line up with TRBD1. Germline V gene lookup returns CDR1 MNHEY and CDR2 SMNVEV (reference sequence). V shed 4 bases, J shed 9 bases, and the junction held 12 bases outside the gene matches. CDR3 length equals 14 residues. The CDR3 DNA sequence: TGTGCCAGCAGTTCACGACAGGGTAGGGTTGGGCAGTACTTC. It encodes CASSSRQGRVGQYF.

The gene calls are TRBV18 and TRBJ2-1; 10 positions agree with TRBD2. The V gene end was trimmed by 5 bases and the J gene end by 8 bases; junction bases not matched to a gene: 6. CDR3 length equals 14 residues. Germline values: CDR1 KGHSH, CDR2 LQKENI. The CDR3 loop is CASSGVAGGDEQFF. CDR3 nucleotide sequence: TGTGCCAGCTCAGGGGTAGCGGGAGGCGATGAGCAGTTCTTC.

The CDR3 nucleotides are TGTGCCAGCAGCCCGGTTGACAGCTGGGTTAGTGAAAAACTGTTTTTT. This translates into CASSPVDSWVSEKLFF. The rearrangement joins TRBV5-5 to TRBJ1-4; perhaps TRBD1 as D (5 bases). The germline CDR1 and CDR2 sequences are SGHKS and YYEKEE (reference sequence). Trimming shortened V by 4 bases and J by 7 bases, and 20 bases separated the two germline ends. The CDR3 runs to 16 residues.

Here the CDR3 DNA reads TGTGCCAGCCGTCTCGGACTAGCTCCGGACGAGCAGTACTTC. It encodes CASRLGLAPDEQYF. V gene TRBV6-5 combines with J gene TRBJ2-7, with 8 bases matching TRBD2. The V segment lost 8 bases and the J segment 5 bases; nucleotides outside the gene matches: 11. Germline CDR1 and CDR2: MNHEY and SVGAGI. CDR3 size: 14 residues.

This chain uses TRBV9 with TRBJ2-5; TRBD2 is a possible D gene (7 bases). Germline V CDR1 and CDR2: SGDLS, YYNGEE. V gave up 4 bases and J gave up 2 bases, with 18 bases separating them. The CDR3 has 16 amino acids. Here the CDR3 reads CASSPGVGGAQETQYF. The CDR3 region has the DNA TGTGCCAGCAGCCCGGGGGTTGGGGGGGCACAAGAGACCCAGTACTTC.

The rearrangement joins TRBV2 to TRBJ2-7; 7 bases align to TRBD1. The germline CDR1 and CDR2 sequences are SNHLY and FYNNEI. Losses at the gene ends were 4 bases for V and 2 bases for J; bases not matched to a gene: 11. This CDR3 has 16 residues. The CDR3 sequence is CASSARGQHAAYEQYF. CDR3 nucleotide sequence: TGTGCCAGCAGTGCGAGGGGACAGCACGCCGCCTACGAGCAGTACTTC.

The chain uses TRBV5-1 and TRBJ1-1; the match to TRBD1 covers 9 bases. After removal of 4 bases from V and 1 base from J, the junction contained 8 bases not matched to a gene. Looked up from germline, CDR1 is SGHRS and CDR2 is YFSETQ. CDR3 length: 16 amino acids. In DNA form, the CDR3 reads TGCGCCAGCAGCAGAGGGACAGGGAGAACGAACACTGAAGCTTTCTTT. Its protein product is CASSRGTGRTNTEAFF.

This chain joins TRBV6-5 and TRBJ1-2; a possible D gene is TRBD1 (6 bases). Trimming removed 6 bases at V and 2 bases at J, with 16 bases between. Germline V CDR1 and CDR2: MNHEY, SVGAGI. CDR3 length: 15 residues. In DNA form, the CDR3 reads TGTGCCAGCAGGACCGTGGGGGCCTGGAACTATGGCTACACCTTC. The encoded protein is CASRTVGAWNYGYTF.

The V call is TRBV7-2, the J call TRBJ1-2; TRBD1 aligns across 7 bases. The germline gives CDR1 SGHTA, CDR2 FQGNSA. The CDR3 is 14 residues long. V dropped 5 bases and J dropped 8; count of bases not matched to a gene: 11. The CDR3 protein is CASSVNRGAEGYTF. The CDR3 region has the DNA TGTGCCAGCAGCGTAAACAGGGGAGCGGAAGGCTACACCTTC.

This clone was detected once. This sequence joins TRBV4-3 and TRBJ1-4; 8 bases are shared with TRBD1. The CDR3 sequence is 15 residues long. Germline CDR1 and CDR2: LGHNA and YSLEER. V lost 1 base to trimming and J lost 8 bases; unmatched junction nucleotides: 6. The DNA of the CDR3 is TGCGCCAGCAGCCAAGTCAGGGGACAGGCGGAAAAACTGTTTTTT. Translated, it gives CASSQVRGQAEKLFF.

This chain uses TRBV6-6 with TRBJ1-5, with D tentatively TRBD1 (6 bases). The CDR3 totals 13 residues. Per germline, CDR1 MNHNY and CDR2 SVGAGI (reference sequence). Trimming removed 7 bases from V and 2 bases from J, with 9 bases in between. This chain's CDR3 is CASNAGGNQPQHF. The CDR3 nucleotides read TGTGCCAGCAACGCAGGGGGCAATCAGCCCCAGCATTTT.

The chain links TRBV18 to TRBJ2-2, with 7 bases that match TRBD2. Germline V CDR1 and CDR2: KGHSH, LQKENI. This CDR3 comprises 16 residues. V lost 2 bases to trimming and J lost 6 bases; unmatched junction nucleotides: 9. Written as DNA, the CDR3 is TGTGCCAGCTCACCATTCGGCGGGGGAATTCCCGGGGAGCTGTTTTTT. Protein sequence: CASSPFGGGIPGELFF. The variable domain in full, with the rest retrieved from reference TRBV18 and TRBJ2-2, is NAGVMQNPRHLVRRRGQEARLRCSPMKGHSHVYWYRQLPEEGLKFMVYLQKENIIDESGMPKERFSAEFPKEGPSILRIQQVVRGDSAAYFCASSPFGGGIPGELFFGEGSRLTVL.

The chain joins TRBV7-3 to TRBJ1-2; D call uncertain. The CDR3 sequence is 12 residues long. The germline V and J ends were trimmed by 3 bases and 4 bases, with 6 bases remaining between them. The germline CDR1 and CDR2 sequences are SGHTA and FQGTGA. CDR3 DNA sequence: TGTGCCAGCAGCTTGGAGGGCTATGGCTACACCTTC. It translates to CASSLEGYGYTF.

The chain is built from TRBV5-1 and TRBJ1-2; D possibly corresponds to TRBD1 (6 bases). The CDR3 covers 12 residues. Germline assignment: CDR1 SGHRS and CDR2 YFSETQ. The V gene lost 5 bases and the J gene lost 10 bases, with 15 bases spanning the gap. The CDR3: CASSWPGHNYTF. CDR3 DNA sequence: TGCGCCAGCAGTTGGCCGGGACACAACTACACCTTC.

With regard to this clone: Other DNA sequences in the sample encode the same CDR3. The chain employs TRBV27 and TRBJ1-1; D not resolved. Germline CDR1 MNHEY, CDR2 SMNVEV (reference sequence). CDR3 length: 15 residues. Trimming took off 0 bases at V and 5 bases at J, with 13 bases between the two ends. The CDR3 bases are TGTGCCAGCAGTTTATCAGTGTTCCCGAGAACTGAAGCTTTCTTT. Its protein is CASSLSVFPRTEAFF.

J is TRBJ2-7 and V is TRBV18; 10 bases match TRBD1. J was trimmed by 4 bases and V by 6 bases; bases with no gene match: 6. CDR1 is KGHSH, CDR2 LQKENI, per germline. The CDR3 sequence is 14 residues long. CDR3 sequence reads: CASSRGQGGYEQYF. The CDR3 DNA sequence: TGTGCCAGCTCTCGCGGACAGGGGGGGTACGAGCAGTACTTC.

V usage is TRBV4-2 and J usage is TRBJ1-5; 8 nucleotides align to TRBD1. The CDR3 is made up of 20 amino acids. Germline lookup yields CDR1 LGHNA and CDR2 YNFKEQ. The V segment lost 0 bases and the J segment 0 bases; nucleotides outside the gene matches: 13. The CDR3 protein is CASSQELPTGELYSNQPQHF. The CDR3 coding sequence is TGTGCCAGCAGCCAAGAGTTACCGACAGGGGAGTTGTATAGCAATCAGCCCCAGCATTTT.

The chain joins TRBV18 to TRBJ1-2, with D maybe TRBD1 (5 bases). Germline CDR1 reads KGHSH; CDR2 reads LQKENI. V lost 2 bases and J 7 bases, leaving 20 bases between the germline ends. CDR3 length equals 16 residues. CDR3 coding DNA: TGTGCCAGCTCACCAAATGGGCAGGGAAGGCGCGGTGGCTACACCTTC. Its translation is CASSPNGQGRRGGYTF.